This record concerns one T cell receptor (beta chain) sequence. Many counts were recorded for this clonotype. There is no known antigen for this receptor. Base qualities are not recorded, but no much larger clone differs from it by a single base. The TCR beta CDR3 regions were amplified from RNA transcripts. For the first round of RT-PCR on the TCR CDR3, the HTBI primer set was used together with the Qiagen OneStep RT-PCR kit. Libraries were constructed in a second round of multiplex PCR, after which size selection and purification were carried out. Sequencing of the libraries was done on an Illumina HiSeq2000 using paired-end 100 bp reads. In the authors' own workflow: SOAPnuke was used to process the raw data, removing reads that contained adapters or uncalled bases, had a mean Phred below 15, or lacked an exact match to the constant primer or identifier. COPE v1.2.5 was used to merge high-quality paired reads, and clonotypes were defined as unique nucleotide sequences. MiTCR v1.1 was used to align the clonotypes against IMGT TRBV, TRBD and TRBJ reference segments. The analysis was restricted to V-J combinations with a frequency above 0.0001, which together covered roughly 99% of the repertoires. A TCS score was defined as the ratio of F50 (clonal expansion) to E x V (chaos), with BLOSUM62-based TCRdist applied between CDR3 peptides within each V-J. Welch's t-statistics and random forest reduced roughly 540 V-J features to 10 to 15, which were used in a naive Bayes classifier (R e1071). The Morisita-Horn index was used to measure how similar the thyroid and blood repertoires were. The public reads were reprocessed in TCRdb via fastp at Q25 and MiXCR, keeping in-frame beta chains. CDR3 protein sequences are deduplicated, and each keeps its most common genes and DNA. V and J calls and clone size were set by TCRdb, not the authors. The sample table lists about 570,000 distinct CDR3 sequences, 46% of them with a count of one. Jointly, the top ten make up around 17% of the sample.

This entry is derived from a study of T cells in Graves' hyperthyroidism and ophthalmopathy (dated by TCRdb to between 2019 and 2020). As for the study more broadly: To identify distinguishing TCR V-J signatures, a discovery cohort of about 95 patients was used, comprising some 45 with Graves' ophthalmopathy and approximately 58 with stable Graves' hyperthyroidism. Whether ophthalmopathy could be predicted prospectively was tested in an independent validation cohort made up of 18 to 20 hyperthyroidism patients plus 17 patients who later progressed to ophthalmopathy. The 75 to 100 discovery patients were randomly divided into training and test sets at a 7:3 ratio. The study also compared thyroid tissue and blood T-cell repertoires from about 6 Graves' hyperthyroidism patients. After blood sampling, hyperthyroidism patients were treated with methimazole at a starting dose of 30 mg daily, and ophthalmopathy patients were treated with high-dose intravenous methylprednisolone. The paper reports TCR Vbeta CDR3 sequencing of 135 peripheral blood samples: under 45 ophthalmopathy, fewer than 80 hyperthyroidism and 17 progressor patients.

The paper's findings and limits, for the study overall: In cross-validation, a model built on a 13 V-J signature told ophthalmopathy apart from stable hyperthyroidism with approximately 90% sensitivity and approximately 84% specificity, and in testing the same model reached 80%/75%. Most expanded thyroid clonotypes (frequency above 0.001) were also detected in blood, suggesting blood repertoires may reflect thyroid immune responses. In validation, progression to ophthalmopathy was predicted by the model with roughly 71% sensitivity and nearly 75% specificity, a median of approximately 6.5 months before onset. No statistical method was used to set the sample size in advance, and investigators knew the group allocation.

Any patient with an uncontrolled infection, another autoimmune disease, pregnancy or lactation was excluded. Diagnoses were based on clinical symptoms, serum thyroxine and TRAb, thyroid ultrasound and orbital computed tomography. Trizol reagent was used to extract total RNA, and RNA quality was then checked on an Agilent 2100 Bioanalyzer. The TCR comes from an adult woman with Graves' disease, either hyperthyroidism or ophthalmopathy (not recorded which). The sequenced sample was peripheral blood or thyroid tissue (not recorded which).

The CDR3 loop reads CASSPYGGNTEAFF. Read as DNA, the sequence is TGTGCCAGCAGCCCCTATGGGGGGAACACTGAAGCTTTCTTT. The chain employs TRBV2 and TRBJ1-1, with a tentative D gene TRBD1 over 5 matching bases. There are 14 amino acids in the CDR3, from cysteine to phenylalanine inclusive. The kept DNA is CDR3 alone, 42 bases in frame from the first base. The germline V gene yields SNHLY for CDR1 and FYNNEI for CDR2. V loses 6 bases, J loses 1 base, and the germline ends lie 12 bases apart.